This passage covers 10 T cell receptor beta chains from one sample sequenced in a study of blood T cells in healthy people across ages. Using a J-beta primer mix together with a sample-barcoded 5' primer, a second PCR was run for roughly 6 to 11 cycles. MiXCR was run by TCRdb on the 5' RACE reads, yielding one entry per CDR3 protein. The data show nearly 800,000 distinct CDR3 sequences, about 56% seen once. The sample taken for sequencing was blood. The receptors shown here come from a man aged 40-55 years in good health.

The genes are TRBV7-2 and TRBJ2-7, with no clear D. Trimming removed 3 bases at V and 3 bases at J, with 12 bases between. CDR1 and CDR2 from the germline V gene are SGHTA and FQGNSA. CDR3 size: 14 residues. The CDR3 region has the DNA TGTGCCAGCAGCTTTTCTTCGGGTTTCTACGAGCAGTACTTC. It is translated as CASSFSSGFYEQYF.

The genes are TRBV20-1 and TRBJ1-5; no definite D call. Trimming took off 6 bases at V and 3 bases at J, with 18 bases between the two ends. The CDR3 spans 15 residues. Germline V CDR1 and CDR2: DFQATT, SNEGSKA (reference sequence). The CDR3 here is CSAFGSSRFNQPQHF. In DNA, the CDR3 is TGCAGTGCCTTCGGATCGAGCAGATTCAATCAGCCCCAGCATTTT.

The chain is built from TRBV2 and TRBJ2-1; 8 positions agree with TRBD2. In germline, CDR1 is SNHLY, CDR2 FYNNEI. The length of the CDR3 is 14 residues. The J segment lost 6 bases and the V segment lost 7 bases, leaving 8 bases of the junction unmatched. The CDR3 reads CASTAAGVTNEQFF. The DNA for the CDR3 is TGTGCCAGCACCGCAGCGGGAGTAACCAATGAGCAGTTCTTC.

CDR3 nucleotide sequence: TGTGCTAGTGGTTTGCGCCATGAGCAGTTCTTC. Translation gives CASGLRHEQFF. This chain joins TRBV12-5 and TRBJ2-1; D gene uncertain. V was pared by 2 bases and J by 8 bases, with 4 bases between. The CDR3 spans 11 residues. From germline, CDR1 is LGHNT and CDR2 FRNRAP.

Only one count was recorded for this clonotype. A much larger clonotype is one base distant, so this may be a read error. V usage is TRBV9 and J usage is TRBJ2-1; 8 nucleotides line up with TRBD1. The CDR3 runs to 15 residues. The junction had 12 bases not matched to a gene; V was cut back by 0 bases and J by 13 bases. Germline V lookup: CDR1 SGDLS, CDR2 YYNGEE. CDR3 nucleotides: TGTGCCAGCAGCGTAGCCGGGACAGGACAAGAGACCCAGTTCTTC. It codes for CASSVAGTGQETQFF.

The chain links TRBV28 to TRBJ1-4; D not resolved. Per the germline V gene, CDR1 is MDHEN and CDR2 is SYDVKM. Trimming removed 2 bases at V and 13 bases at J, with 8 bases between. This CDR3 comprises 11 residues. The CDR3 DNA is TGTGCCAGCAGTTTACCCCCGGGACTGTTTTTT. Protein product: CASSLPPGLFF.

This chain uses TRBV27 with TRBJ1-1; 7 nucleotides align to TRBD1. The CDR3 spans 15 residues. The germline CDR1 and CDR2 sequences are MNHEY and SMNVEV (reference sequence). With 4 bases clipped from V and 1 base from J, the junction kept 6 bases outside the gene matches. As DNA, the CDR3 is TGTGCCAGCAGTTCGTGGACAGGACAGAACACTGAAGCTTTCTTT. Residues: CASSSWTGQNTEAFF.

The chain has TRBV5-1 and TRBJ2-3; TRBD2 might be the D (5 bases). CDR3 length: 16 amino acids. Trimming shortened V by 0 bases and J by 0 bases, and 11 bases separated the two germline ends. Per the germline V gene, CDR1 is SGHRS and CDR2 is YFSETQ. The CDR3 reads CASSLAPAASTDTQYF. In nucleotides, the CDR3 is TGCGCCAGCAGCTTGGCCCCAGCGGCCAGCACAGATACGCAGTATTTT.

The J gene is TRBJ2-7, the V gene TRBV18, with TRBD1 matching over 9 bases. V gave up 5 bases and J gave up 0 bases; unmatched junction bases: 8. Germline V gene sequence: CDR1 KGHSH, CDR2 LQKENI. The CDR3 length is 16 residues. This CDR3 is CASSITGTGSSYEQYF. The CDR3 DNA sequence: TGTGCCAGCTCAATCACCGGGACAGGGAGCTCCTACGAGCAGTACTTC.

The chain uses TRBV24-1 and TRBJ2-5, with TRBD1 identical over 8 bases. With V trimmed by 3 bases and J by 1 base, 0 bases remained unmatched. The germline V gene encodes CDR1 KGHDR and CDR2 SFDVKD. The CDR3 sequence is 14 residues long. CDR3 nucleotides: TGTGCCACCAGTGATGGGACAGGCCAAGAGACCCAGTACTTC. As protein: CATSDGTGQETQYF.